These 14 T cell receptor beta chains originate from one sample sequenced in a study of chronic HIV infection and antiretroviral therapy. TCRdb re-called the 5' RACE reads through MiXCR, storing one row per CDR3 protein. Here the sample spans fewer than 40,000 distinct CDR3 sequences, roughly 8.8% being singletons. Specimen: peripheral blood. These receptors originate from an adult who had HIV and had not received antiretroviral therapy, or was an uninfected healthy control (not recorded which).

This clonotype was counted many times. V gene TRBV5-4 combines with J gene TRBJ2-7, with unresolved D. V was trimmed by 0 bases and J by 6 bases, leaving 16 bases between them. CDR3 size: 15 residues. Germline values: CDR1 SGHNT, CDR2 YYREEE (reference sequence). CDR3 nucleotides: TGTGCCAGCAGCTTGGGTCTTTACGGGTTAGCCGAGCAGTACTTC. Its protein is CASSLGLYGLAEQYF.

The sample holds many counts of this clonotype. This rearrangement joins TRBV7-2 to TRBJ2-7, with D possibly matching TRBD2 (6 bases). Trimming removed 0 bases from V and 7 bases from J, with 13 bases in between. Germline lookup yields CDR1 SGHTA and CDR2 FQGNSA. The CDR3 is 14 amino acids. Written as DNA, the CDR3 is TGTGCCAGCAGCTTAGCGGGAGGTGGGGCAGAGCAGTACTTC. This codes for CASSLAGGGAEQYF.

This chain connects TRBV29-1 to TRBJ2-7; 9 positions match TRBD2. The germline V gene has CDR1 SQVTM and CDR2 ANQGSEA. The trim removed 5 bases at V and 3 bases at J, leaving 11 bases unmatched. CDR3 length equals 15 residues. The CDR3 is CSVRIAGVEDYEQYF. CDR3 coding DNA: TGCAGCGTTCGGATAGCGGGAGTAGAGGACTACGAGCAGTACTTC.

The chain recombines TRBV28 with TRBJ2-7; TRBD2 matches 8 bases. V shed 3 bases and J 2 bases; nucleotides not matched to a gene: 6. From germline, CDR1 is MDHEN and CDR2 SYDVKM. The CDR3 has 15 residues. CDR3 loop: CASSFEGLAAYEQYF. As DNA, the CDR3 is TGTGCCAGCAGTTTCGAAGGACTAGCAGCCTACGAGCAGTACTTC.

As concerns this clonotype: The junction shows a germline mismatch at one end, possibly a read error. The chain carries TRBV29-1 and TRBJ1-1; 8 bases match TRBD1. Germline V gene data show CDR1 as SQVTM and CDR2 as ANQGSEA. This CDR3 region has 13 residues. The CDR3 DNA sequence: TGCAGCGTTGGTAACAGGGGGAACACTGAAACTTTCTTT. Residues: CSVGNRGNTETFF.

This clonotype was detected only a few times. This chain connects TRBV5-1 to TRBJ1-1, with D perhaps matching TRBD1 (5 bases). V lost 3 bases, J lost 9 bases, and 9 bases lay in between. The CDR3 is made up of 11 amino acids. CDR1 is SGHRS and CDR2 is YFSETQ in the germline V gene. CDR3 DNA sequence: TGCGCCAGCAGCTGGGGACGGAAAGCTTTCTTT. Protein: CASSWGRKAFF.

The V gene is TRBV2, the J gene TRBJ2-3; 12 bases line up with TRBD2. Trimming cost V 4 bases and J 5 bases; bases outside gene matches: 7. Per the germline V gene, CDR1 is SNHLY and CDR2 is FYNNEI. There are 16 residues in the CDR3. The CDR3 loop is CASSAILAGGGDTQYF. The CDR3 DNA is TGTGCCAGCAGTGCGATACTAGCGGGAGGTGGAGATACGCAGTATTTT.

Only a few counts were recorded for this clonotype. The chain uses TRBV28 and TRBJ1-1, with TRBD1 identical over 12 bases. This CDR3 has 16 amino acids. After removal of 3 bases from V and 7 bases from J, the junction contained 9 bases not matched to a gene. CDR1 is MDHEN and CDR2 is SYDVKM in the germline V gene. CDR3: CASSLGQGAGNIEAFF. DNA of the CDR3: TGTGCCAGCAGTTTGGGACAGGGGGCTGGGAATATTGAAGCTTTCTTT.

This clonotype appeared a few times. This chain connects TRBV5-1 to TRBJ2-1; 12 positions agree with TRBD2. The CDR3 extends over 16 amino acids. Germline V gives CDR1 SGHRS, CDR2 YFSETQ. With V trimmed by 4 bases and J by 5 bases, 7 bases remained unmatched. In nucleotides, the CDR3 is TGCGCCAGCAGCGGGCTAGCGGGAGGGAGCAACAATGAGCAGTTCTTC. It is translated as CASSGLAGGSNNEQFF.

This clonotype was recorded many times. The chain has TRBV28 and TRBJ1-2, with 8 bases matching TRBD1. Trimming at V came to 8 bases and at J to 1 base, leaving 6 bases not matched to a gene. CDR1 is MDHEN, CDR2 SYDVKM, per germline. This CDR3 comprises 14 residues. The CDR3 sequence is CASQGAVINYGYTF. CDR3 nucleotide sequence: TGTGCCAGCCAGGGGGCGGTTATTAACTATGGCTACACCTTC.

V gene TRBV2 combines with J gene TRBJ2-1; D might be TRBD2 (5 bases). This CDR3 has 15 amino acids. The ends were cut back, 2 bases at V and 4 bases at J, with 12 bases in the middle. Germline V gene data show CDR1 as SNHLY and CDR2 as FYNNEI. The CDR3 sequence: CASSERLAVYNEQFF. The CDR3 bases are TGTGCCAGCAGTGAACGGCTAGCAGTGTACAATGAGCAGTTCTTC.

This clonotype was found a few times. The chain has TRBV5-1 and TRBJ2-5, with D tentatively TRBD2 (6 bases). The germline gives CDR1 SGHRS, CDR2 YFSETQ. This CDR3 has 15 amino acids. V was trimmed by 0 bases and J by 1 base, leaving 10 bases between them. The chain's CDR3 is CASSLAGVTQETQYF. The CDR3 DNA follows: TGCGCCAGCAGCTTGGCGGGAGTTACCCAAGAGACCCAGTACTTC.

This clonotype was recorded many times. This rearrangement joins TRBV2 to TRBJ2-3, with 8 bases matching TRBD1. CDR3 length: 14 amino acids. V gave up 5 bases and J gave up 6 bases; unmatched junction bases: 7. Germline loops: CDR1 SNHLY, CDR2 FYNNEI. The CDR3 sequence is CASSSRTGLDTQYF. DNA for the CDR3: TGTGCCAGCAGTAGCAGGACAGGGTTGGATACGCAGTATTTT. Supplemented by reference TRBV2 and TRBJ2-3, the full variable domain reads EPEVTQTPSHQVTQMGQEVILRCVPISNHLYFYWYRQILGQKVEFLVSFYNNEISEKSEIFDDQFSVERPDGSNFTLKIRSTKLEDSAMYFCASSSRTGLDTQYFGPGTRLTVL.

This clonotype was seen a handful of times. V and J are TRBV20-1 and TRBJ2-1; D is unresolved. The V end lost 6 bases, the J end lost 0 bases, and 9 bases lay between the germline ends. The CDR3 extends over 13 amino acids. CDR1 DFQATT and CDR2 SNEGSKA come from the germline V gene (reference sequence). CDR3: CSATSNSYNEQFF. The CDR3 nucleotides are TGCAGTGCCACCTCTAACTCCTACAATGAGCAGTTCTTC.